This T cell receptor beta chain appears in the sequencing data of a study of CD8+ T cells in alopecia areata (dated by TCRdb to the late 2010s). About the investigation overall: The treated patients took part in an open-label pilot trial in which moderate-to-severe alopecia areata was treated with oral tofacitinib at 5 to 10 mg twice daily. Tofacitinib was given for 6 to 18 months, followed by 6 months of follow-up off drug to assess delayed response and recurrence. Disease severity in treated patients was measured with the SALT score, which quantifies the percentage of affected scalp surface area. The study used high-throughput TCRbeta sequencing to examine T cell clonal expansion in alopecia areata, in both the C3H/HeJ mouse model and human patients. Scalp tissue and sorted CD4+ and CD8+ peripheral blood T cells from patchy and totalis/universalis alopecia areata patients and from healthy controls were covered by human TCRbeta sequencing. Biopsies were taken from tofacitinib-treated patients at baseline and again at 4 and 24 weeks into treatment, and several of those patients also had a later scalp biopsy. Scalp clonality was compared among normal scalp (n=4), patchy alopecia areata scalp (n=8), and alopecia totalis/universalis scalp (n=8). The RNA source kit depended on sample type: the PAXgene miRNA kit for fixed scalp, the miRNeasy kit for PBMCs, and the RNeasy kit for mouse skin. TCRbeta CDR3 regions were amplified by immunoSEQ multiplex PCR using 35 Vbeta forward and 13 Jbeta reverse primers.

Libraries were constructed by the immunoSEQ multiplex PCR assay. RNA was extracted from all samples and reverse transcribed into cDNA, which served as template for TCR sequencing. First-strand cDNA was synthesized with SuperScript III using a 2:1 mix of oligo-dT and random hexamers. A synthetic immune receptor repertoire was used to gauge amplification bias, and whatever bias remained was removed computationally. Per the source publication's procedure: Raw reads were preprocessed to remove errors, and CDR3 was defined according to IMGT conventions as the region from the conserved cysteine to phenylalanine. Clonality was computed as 1 minus the Shannon entropy, with the entropy normalized by log2 of the number of productive unique TCRs. Scalp TCRbeta sequences were cross-referenced with sorted blood CD4 and CD8 repertoires so that the CD4 or CD8 identity of scalp clones could be inferred. Sourced from immuneACCESS, this table was stored by TCRdb with only in-frame sequences that have V and J called. A share of the clones is absent; for the studies checked, an unresolved V gene accounts for under half, and the remainder has no known explanation. V and J calls and clone size are copied from that table; D and trimming were computed from the DNA. The sample data list around 300,000 clones, and about 60% of these were observed just once. The ten largest clonotypes hold 0.75% to 0.95% of the sample.

This clone was recorded once. Its recognized antigen is unknown. No much larger clonotype is one base removed from it; base qualities were not supplied. The treatment or condition label here, explained by the study, means: oral pan-JAK inhibitor, 5-10 mg twice daily. From alopecia areata patients, peripheral blood was collected along with lesional scalp punch biopsies. After PBMCs were isolated by density centrifugation and stained for CD3, CD4 and CD8, a FACSAria was used to sort CD4+ and CD8+ T cells. What the work shows at the level of the full study, not this receptor alone: Because the treated cohort was small and had just a single nonresponder, larger studies are needed to establish links between baseline CD8+ expansion and response. Shared TCR sequences between patients were less evident than in mice, which may be partly attributable to HLA diversity in the patient population. Tofacitinib significantly decreased scalp clonality and the number of expanded CD8+ clones among the top 100 scalp clones. Resident alphabeta T cells in normal human skin are also sequenced, complicating scalp TCR repertoire analysis, unlike mouse skin dominated by gammadelta T cells. Lesional scalp, especially in alopecia totalis/universalis, showed higher clonality and more expanded CD8+ clones than normal scalp, suggesting antigenic drive. Many expanded lesional clones were found to persist in scalp and blood during tofacitinib treatment, and relapse after treatment cessation may be partly explained by this persistence.

Trimming takes 2 bases from V and 4 bases from J, and the germline ends sit 13 bases apart. CDR1 is given as MGHDK and CDR2 as SYGVNS, both from the germline V gene. The CDR3 measures 15 amino acids from cysteine to phenylalanine. Just CDR3 DNA is preserved here, 45 bases in frame from base 1. The TCR sequence derives from a human donor with alopecia areata. This material consisted of CD4+ T cells sorted from blood, taken at roughly week 52, from a patient treated with tofacitinib. The V and J genes are TRBV25-1 and TRBJ2-3; confidence is insufficient to name the D gene. The CDR3 loop reads CASSEPPPRSDTQYF. The nucleotide sequence reads TGTGCCAGCAGTGAACCACCCCCCCGGTCAGATACGCAGTATTTT.